The T cell receptor beta chain under discussion was sequenced for a study of identical twins. Germline V lookup: CDR1 MNHNS, CDR2 SASEGT. The CDR3 length is 14 residues. Deletions cut 0 bases from V and 7 bases from J, with 12 bases between. TCRdb used MiXCR to reprocess the 5' RACE reads, holding one entry per CDR3 protein. Of a few hundred thousand distinct CDR3 sequences in the sample, over 9.5% are singletons; the top ten hold roughly 4%. These data are also associated with another study on yellow fever vaccine responses in identical twins.

Sequencing used memory (CD45RO+) T cells sorted from blood. The chain is built from TRBV6-1 and TRBJ1-1, with a tentative D call TRBD1 (5 bases). The receptor was isolated from a woman between 18 and 29 years old in good health. The CDR3 coding sequence is TGTGCCAGCAGTGAAGCGGGGCGAGGTTTTGAAGCTTTCTTT. Its translation: CASSEAGRGFEAFF.